This T cell receptor beta chain was retrieved from a study of blood T cell repertoires in COVID-19. Study information: Donors in the United States, Italy and Spain gave samples during acute or convalescent COVID-19. From T cells, B-cell-depleted T cells, or PBMCs came the material, which was cDNA or gDNA.

Original processing notes: For nucleated cells, counts were estimated from reference gene primer amplification. Generated by immunoSEQ multiplex PCR, the TCRdb table keeps only in-frame clones and is missing some. That table furnishes V, J and clone size, whereas the DNA furnished D and trimming. The table lists under 300,000 clones, around 87% of them singletons. The clonotype comes from a woman between 65 and 79 years old with active or convalescent COVID-19. The sequenced sample was peripheral blood.

The CDR3 bases are TGTGCCAGCAGCTTAGCCCCCGGGACAGCTTACAATGAGCAGTTCTTC. Its translation is CASSLAPGTAYNEQFF. V gene TRBV7-6 combines with J gene TRBJ2-1, with 7 bases identical to TRBD1. The CDR3 length is 16 residues. J was trimmed by 4 bases and V by 0 bases; bases with no gene match: 6. Germline V gene sequence: CDR1 SGHVS, CDR2 FNYEAQ. Full variable domain (remainder filled in from reference TRBV7-6 and TRBJ2-1): GAGVSQSPRYKVTKRGQDVALRCDPISGHVSLYWYRQALGQGPEFLTYFNYEAQQDKSGLPNDRFSAERPEGSISTLTIQRTEQRDSAMYRCASSLAPGTAYNEQFFGPGTRLTVL.